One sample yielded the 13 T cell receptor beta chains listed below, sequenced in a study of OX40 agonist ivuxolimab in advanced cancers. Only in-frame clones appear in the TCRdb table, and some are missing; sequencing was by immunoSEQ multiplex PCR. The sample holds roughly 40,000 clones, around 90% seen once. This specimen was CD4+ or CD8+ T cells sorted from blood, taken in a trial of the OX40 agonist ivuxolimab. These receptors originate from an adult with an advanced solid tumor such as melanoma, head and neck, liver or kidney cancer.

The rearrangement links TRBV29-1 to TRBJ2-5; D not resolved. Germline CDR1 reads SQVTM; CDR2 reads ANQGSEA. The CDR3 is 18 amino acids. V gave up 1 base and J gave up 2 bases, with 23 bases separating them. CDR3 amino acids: CSVEGQERADRPQETQYF. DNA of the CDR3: TGCAGCGTTGAAGGGCAGGAAAGGGCGGATCGCCCTCAAGAGACCCAGTACTTC.

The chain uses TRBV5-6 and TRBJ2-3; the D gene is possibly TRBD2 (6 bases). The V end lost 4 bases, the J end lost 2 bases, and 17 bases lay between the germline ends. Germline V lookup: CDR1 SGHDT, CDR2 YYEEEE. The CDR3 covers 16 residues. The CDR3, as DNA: TGTGCCAGCAGCGTTACAGGAGGGCTCTCCACAGATACGCAGTATTTT. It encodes CASSVTGGLSTDTQYF.

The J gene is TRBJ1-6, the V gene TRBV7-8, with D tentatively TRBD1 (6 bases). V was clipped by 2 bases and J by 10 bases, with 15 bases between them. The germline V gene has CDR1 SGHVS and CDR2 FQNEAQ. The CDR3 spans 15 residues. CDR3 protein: CASSLRQGRNSPLHF. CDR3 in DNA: TGTGCCAGCAGCTTAAGGCAGGGGCGGAACTCACCCCTCCACTTT. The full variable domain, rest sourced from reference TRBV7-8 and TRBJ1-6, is GAGVSQSPRYKVAKRGQDVALRCDPISGHVSLFWYQQALGQGPEFLTYFQNEAQLDKSGLPSDRFFAERPEGSVSTLKIQRTQQEDSAVYLCASSLRQGRNSPLHFGNGTRLTVT.

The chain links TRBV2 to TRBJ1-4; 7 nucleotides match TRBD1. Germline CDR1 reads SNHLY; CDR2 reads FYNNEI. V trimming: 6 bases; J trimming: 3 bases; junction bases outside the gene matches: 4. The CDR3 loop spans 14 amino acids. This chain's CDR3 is CASSETGPNEKLFF. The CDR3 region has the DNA TGTGCCAGCAGCGAGACAGGGCCTAATGAAAAACTGTTTTTT.

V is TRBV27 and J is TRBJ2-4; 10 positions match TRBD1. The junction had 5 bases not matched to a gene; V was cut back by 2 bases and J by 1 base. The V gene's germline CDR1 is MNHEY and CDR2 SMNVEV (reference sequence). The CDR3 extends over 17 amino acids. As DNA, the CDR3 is TGTGCCAGCAGTTTAAGACAGGGGGCTCGGGCCAAAAACATTCAGTACTTC. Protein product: CASSLRQGARAKNIQYF.

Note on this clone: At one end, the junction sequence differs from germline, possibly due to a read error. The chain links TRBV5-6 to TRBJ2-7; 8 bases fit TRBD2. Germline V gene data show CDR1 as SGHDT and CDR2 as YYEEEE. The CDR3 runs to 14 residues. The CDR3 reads CASSPEGGRGTRKF. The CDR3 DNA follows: TGTGCCAGCAGTCCGGAGGGAGGGAGAGGGACTAGGAAGTTC.

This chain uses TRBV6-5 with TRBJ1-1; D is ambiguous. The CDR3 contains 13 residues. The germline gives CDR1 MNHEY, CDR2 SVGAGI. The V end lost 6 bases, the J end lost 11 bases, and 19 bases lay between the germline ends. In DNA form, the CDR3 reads TGTGCCAGCAGAGGCGCTTACGCCGTCCCCGCTTTCTTT. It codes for CASRGAYAVPAFF.

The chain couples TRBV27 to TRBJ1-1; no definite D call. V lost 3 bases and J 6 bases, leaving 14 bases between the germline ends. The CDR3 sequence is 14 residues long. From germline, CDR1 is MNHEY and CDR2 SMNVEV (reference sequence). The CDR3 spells CASSFSPRDAEAFF. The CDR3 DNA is TGTGCCAGCAGTTTCAGTCCCCGTGACGCTGAAGCTTTCTTT.

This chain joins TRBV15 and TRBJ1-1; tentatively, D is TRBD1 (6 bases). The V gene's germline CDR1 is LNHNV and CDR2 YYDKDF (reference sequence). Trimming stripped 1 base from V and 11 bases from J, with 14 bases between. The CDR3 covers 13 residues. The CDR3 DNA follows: TGTGCCACCAGCAGAGCGGACAGTTGGTTGGCTTTCTTT. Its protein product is CATSRADSWLAFF.

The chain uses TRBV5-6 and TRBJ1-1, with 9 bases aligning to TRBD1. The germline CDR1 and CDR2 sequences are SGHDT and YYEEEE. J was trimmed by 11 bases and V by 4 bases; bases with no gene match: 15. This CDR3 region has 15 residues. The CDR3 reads CASSTTMVEDRGAFF. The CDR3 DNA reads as TGTGCCAGCAGCACTACGATGGTAGAGGACAGGGGCGCTTTCTTT.

The CDR3 DNA sequence: TGTGCCAGCAGCTTAGCGGTTGTGGGGCCCTACACCTTC. This sequence encodes CASSLAVVGPYTF. The chain couples TRBV7-9 to TRBJ1-2, with a tentative D call TRBD1 (5 bases). Trimming took off 0 bases at V and 10 bases at J, with 12 bases between the two ends. CDR3 length equals 13 residues. Looked up from germline, CDR1 is SEHNR and CDR2 is FQNEAQ (reference sequence).

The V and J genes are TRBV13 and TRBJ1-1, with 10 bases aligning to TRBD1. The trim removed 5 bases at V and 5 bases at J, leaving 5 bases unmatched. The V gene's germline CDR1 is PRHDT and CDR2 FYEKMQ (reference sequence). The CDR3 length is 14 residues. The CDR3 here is CASSAGTGVTEAFF. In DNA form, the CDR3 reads TGTGCCAGCAGCGCCGGGACAGGGGTGACTGAAGCTTTCTTT.

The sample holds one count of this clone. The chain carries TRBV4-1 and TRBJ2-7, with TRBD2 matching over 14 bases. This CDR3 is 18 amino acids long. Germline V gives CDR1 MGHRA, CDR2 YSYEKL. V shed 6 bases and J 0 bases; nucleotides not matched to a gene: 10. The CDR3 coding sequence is TGCGCCAGCAGTCCCAGGACTAGCGGGGGGCATTACTCCTACGAGCAGTACTTC. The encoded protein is CASSPRTSGGHYSYEQYF.